These 26 T cell receptor beta chains share one sample of origin, sequenced in a study of blood T cell repertoires in COVID-19. TCRdb keeps only in-frame clones here, not all; method: immunoSEQ multiplex PCR. The sample shows 450,000 to 500,000 clones, about nine tenths of them seen only once. The sample comprised PBMCs or T cells enriched from blood (not recorded which). These receptors originate from a woman between 18 and 29 years old who had recovered from COVID-19.

This clone occurred once. The chain recombines TRBV3-1 (or the pseudogene TRBV3-2) with TRBJ2-1, with 13 bases identical to TRBD2. V gave up 4 bases and J gave up 0 bases; unmatched junction bases: 9. There are 19 residues in the CDR3. Germline V gene sequence: CDR1 LGHDT, CDR2 YNNKEL (reference sequence). The CDR3 sequence: CASSRKTSGGTSSYNEQFF. For the CDR3, the DNA is TGTGCCAGCAGCCGAAAGACTAGCGGGGGGACTAGCTCCTACAATGAGCAGTTCTTC.

The chain recombines TRBV4-1 with TRBJ1-2; D gene ambiguous. The CDR3 runs 16 residues. Trimming stripped 0 bases from V and 4 bases from J, with 15 bases between. Germline lookup yields CDR1 MGHRA and CDR2 YSYEKL. CDR3 region: CASSQDRGARSYGYTF. In DNA, the CDR3 is TGCGCCAGCAGCCAAGATCGGGGAGCAAGGAGCTATGGCTACACCTTC.

This chain joins TRBV2 and TRBJ1-3; no reliable D call. The CDR3 consists of 14 residues. The V end lost 4 bases, the J end lost 9 bases, and 16 bases lay between the germline ends. Germline CDR1 reads SNHLY; CDR2 reads FYNNEI. In nucleotides, the CDR3 is TGTGCCAGCAGTGCCCTTATCGTCGGAGGCACCATATATTTT. Its protein product is CASSALIVGGTIYF. Full variable domain (missing parts from reference TRBV2 and TRBJ1-3): EPEVTQTPSHQVTQMGQEVILRCVPISNHLYFYWYRQILGQKVEFLVSFYNNEISEKSEIFDDQFSVERPDGSNFTLKIRSTKLEDSAMYFCASSALIVGGTIYFGEGSWLTVV.

The chain couples TRBV6-5 to TRBJ1-5; 10 bases agree with TRBD1. Per the germline V gene, CDR1 is MNHEY and CDR2 is SVGAGI. J lost 5 bases, V lost 2 bases, and 6 bases had no gene match. The CDR3 contains 16 residues. The CDR3 sequence is CASSYGTGAIDQPQHF. CDR3 DNA sequence: TGTGCCAGCAGTTACGGGACAGGGGCCATCGATCAGCCCCAGCATTTT.

V gene TRBV6-5 combines with J gene TRBJ2-2; D might be TRBD1 (6 bases). The V end lost 7 bases, the J end lost 5 bases, and 14 bases lay between the germline ends. In germline, CDR1 is MNHEY, CDR2 SVGAGI. The CDR3 covers 14 residues. This CDR3 reads CASIPDSPTGELFF. CDR3 DNA sequence: TGTGCCAGCATCCCGGACAGTCCGACCGGGGAGCTGTTTTTT.

The chain links TRBV5-6 to TRBJ1-1; D ambiguous. This CDR3 comprises 14 residues. V was clipped by 0 bases and J by 0 bases, with 6 bases between them. The germline gives CDR1 SGHDT, CDR2 YYEEEE. The CDR3 nucleotides read TGTGCCAGCAGCTTGGCGCGGTTGAACACTGAAGCTTTCTTT. It encodes CASSLARLNTEAFF.

V gene TRBV10-3 combines with J gene TRBJ1-1, with 7 positions matching TRBD1. The CDR3 contains 17 residues. Germline V gene sequence: CDR1 ENHRY, CDR2 SYGVKD. Trimming removed 3 bases from V and 1 base from J; junction bases left unmatched: 11. CDR3 amino acids: CAISEVGRGLKNTEAFF. DNA of the CDR3: TGTGCCATCAGTGAAGTCGGAAGGGGGCTCAAGAACACTGAAGCTTTCTTT.

The CDR3 sequence is CASSSSGGAPESPLHF. In DNA, the CDR3 is TGCGCCAGCAGCTCTTCAGGGGGCGCCCCGGAATCACCCCTCCACTTT. The chain employs TRBV5-1 and TRBJ1-6, with 8 nucleotides matching TRBD1. Looked up from germline, CDR1 is SGHRS and CDR2 is YFSETQ. The CDR3 runs to 16 residues. The J segment lost 10 bases and the V segment lost 3 bases, leaving 12 bases of the junction unmatched. Based on the CDR3 plus reference TRBV5-1 and TRBJ1-6, the full variable domain is KAGVTQTPRYLIKTRGQQVTLSCSPISGHRSVSWYQQTPGQGLQFLFEYFSETQRNKGNFPGRFSGRQFSNSRSEMNVSTLELGDSALYLCASSSSGGAPESPLHFGNGTRLTVT.

The V gene is TRBV13, the J gene TRBJ2-6, with no clear D. The CDR3 is made up of 14 amino acids. The germline V gene has CDR1 PRHDT and CDR2 FYEKMQ (reference sequence). Trimming cost V 8 bases and J 0 bases, with 8 bases left between them. CDR3 amino acids: CASSQFSGANVLTF. In DNA form, the CDR3 reads TGTGCCAGCTCCCAGTTCTCTGGGGCCAACGTCCTGACTTTC.

The J gene is TRBJ1-6, the V gene TRBV19; D not certain. Germline lookup yields CDR1 LNHDA and CDR2 SQIVND (reference sequence). V lost 5 bases, J lost 0 bases, and 5 bases lay in between. This CDR3 is 14 amino acids long. In DNA form, the CDR3 reads TGTGCCAGTAGTTCGAGCTCCTATAATTCACCCCTCCACTTT. Protein: CASSSSSYNSPLHF.

This sequence joins TRBV6-5 and TRBJ2-1; 8 bases are shared with TRBD2. The CDR3 covers 14 residues. V shed 6 bases, J shed 8 bases, and the junction held 9 bases outside the gene matches. The germline V gene has CDR1 MNHEY and CDR2 SVGAGI. DNA of the CDR3: TGTGCCAGCAGCGGACTAGCCCCGGGGGATGAGCAGTTCTTC. Its translation: CASSGLAPGDEQFF.

This sequence joins TRBV3-1 (or the pseudogene TRBV3-2) and TRBJ2-2; possible D gene TRBD1, 5 bases. Germline CDR1 is LGHDT and CDR2 is YNNKEL (reference sequence). The CDR3 consists of 14 residues. The V gene lost 4 bases and the J gene lost 3 bases, with 9 bases spanning the gap. The DNA of the CDR3 is TGTGCCAGCAGCCGCAGGGTAGACACCGGGGAGCTGTTTTTT. This codes for CASSRRVDTGELFF.

The chain joins TRBV21-1 to TRBJ2-7; TRBD1 is taken as the D call from the table, unchecked against the DNA. TRBV21-1 is recorded as a pseudogene. This CDR3 comprises 14 residues. The CDR3 DNA reads as TGTGCCAGCAGCAAACCCCCAGTATTCTACGAGCAGTACTTC. It translates to CASSKPPVFYEQYF.

The chain uses TRBV2 and TRBJ1-2, with D possibly TRBD1 on 6 matching bases. The V end was cut by 6 bases, the J end by 6 bases, with 11 bases between. Germline CDR1 SNHLY, CDR2 FYNNEI. The CDR3 consists of 12 residues. CDR3 residues: CASRDSGDGYTF. The CDR3, as DNA: TGTGCCAGCAGGGATTCAGGGGATGGCTACACCTTC.

V is TRBV2 and J is TRBJ1-5; the D gene is possibly TRBD1 (6 bases). The CDR3 is 16 amino acids. Looked up from germline, CDR1 is SNHLY and CDR2 is FYNNEI. The V end was cut by 5 bases, the J end by 0 bases, with 14 bases between. CDR3 nucleotides: TGTGCCAGCAGTCTCTCCGGGACAAATAGCAATCAGCCCCAGCATTTT. It is translated as CASSLSGTNSNQPQHF.

The chain is built from TRBV5-5 and TRBJ1-5, with unresolved D. V gave up 4 bases and J gave up 3 bases, with 14 bases separating them. The CDR3 length is 15 residues. Germline-derived CDR1 and CDR2 are SGHKS and YYEKEE (reference sequence). Written as DNA, the CDR3 is TGTGCCAGCAGCCCCGATCTAGGCCTCAATCAGCCCCAGCATTTT. Translating gives CASSPDLGLNQPQHF.

The chain carries TRBV29-1 and TRBJ1-1; 9 nucleotides line up with TRBD1. In germline, CDR1 is SQVTM, CDR2 ANQGSEA. The CDR3 is 15 residues long. After removal of 2 bases from V and 4 bases from J, the junction contained 8 bases not matched to a gene. CDR3 amino acids: CSVEYRTGVGTEAFF. CDR3 DNA sequence: TGCAGCGTTGAATATCGGACAGGGGTGGGCACTGAAGCTTTCTTT.

V gene TRBV14 combines with J gene TRBJ1-6, with 8 bases matching TRBD1. V shed 6 bases, J shed 11 bases, and the junction held 6 bases outside the gene matches. This CDR3 comprises 13 residues. Germline-derived CDR1 and CDR2 are SGHDN and FVKESK. CDR3 coding DNA: TGTGCCAGCAGTCAACAGGGGGTTACACCCCTCCACTTT. As protein: CASSQQGVTPLHF.

This rearrangement joins TRBV28 to TRBJ1-2; D gene unclear. The V gene's germline CDR1 is MDHEN and CDR2 SYDVKM. The CDR3 is 15 residues long. The ends were cut back, 6 bases at V and 7 bases at J, with 21 bases in the middle. CDR3 region: CASSRREGRFLGYTF. The CDR3, as DNA: TGTGCCAGCAGCCGCCGTGAAGGGAGATTCCTTGGCTACACCTTC.

This clone was seen once. The chain employs TRBV5-1 and TRBJ2-3; TRBD2 aligns across 7 bases. V lost 0 bases, J lost 4 bases, and 5 bases stayed unmatched. In germline, CDR1 is SGHRS, CDR2 YFSETQ. The CDR3 is 15 amino acids. The CDR3 DNA sequence: TGCGCCAGCAGCTTGGGCGGGGGAGGGCCAGATACGCAGTATTTT. Its translation: CASSLGGGGPDTQYF.

The chain is built from TRBV5-4 and TRBJ2-7; 9 bases are a match to TRBD1. After removal of 0 bases from V and 5 bases from J, the junction contained 9 bases not matched to a gene. The CDR3 totals 16 residues. Germline lookup yields CDR1 SGHNT and CDR2 YYREEE (reference sequence). The CDR3 DNA sequence: TGTGCCAGCAGCTTGGGAGGACAGGGGTTTTTCCACGAGCAGTACTTC. This translates into CASSLGGQGFFHEQYF.

The CDR3 nucleotides read TGTGCCACACTAAGCACTGAAGCTTTCTTT. Its protein product is CATLSTEAFF. The V gene is TRBV28, the J gene TRBJ1-1, with D unclear. This CDR3 is built from 10 residues. V lost 10 bases, J lost 4 bases, and 7 bases lay in between. In germline, CDR1 is MDHEN, CDR2 SYDVKM. The full variable domain, completed using reference TRBV28 and TRBJ1-1, is DVKVTQSSRYLVKRTGEKVFLECVQDMDHENMFWYRQDPGLGLRLIYFSYDVKMKEKGDIPEGYSVSREKKERFSLILESASTNQTSMYLCATLSTEAFFGQGTRLTVV.

The J gene is TRBJ1-1, the V gene TRBV19; D is unclear. The CDR3 is made up of 13 amino acids. Trimming pared 4 bases from V and 6 bases from J, leaving 12 bases between. Germline V gene sequence: CDR1 LNHDA, CDR2 SQIVND (reference sequence). This CDR3 reads CASSTSLRAEAFF. The CDR3 DNA follows: TGTGCCAGTAGTACCAGTCTGAGGGCTGAAGCTTTCTTT.

The chain recombines TRBV5-1 with TRBJ2-2, with 8 bases aligning to TRBD1. CDR3 length: 15 amino acids. Trimming at V came to 4 bases and at J to 4 bases, leaving 6 bases not matched to a gene. Germline V lookup: CDR1 SGHRS, CDR2 YFSETQ. This CDR3 reads CASSRQGTTTGELFF. The CDR3 bases are TGCGCCAGCAGCAGACAGGGGACAACCACCGGGGAGCTGTTTTTT.

V is TRBV5-4 and J is TRBJ2-5, with 9 positions matching TRBD2. The CDR3 totals 14 residues. V lost 4 bases to trimming and J lost 9 bases; unmatched junction nucleotides: 10. The germline gives CDR1 SGHNT, CDR2 YYREEE (reference sequence). The chain's CDR3 is CASSPGLAQGSQYF. The CDR3 DNA follows: TGTGCCAGCAGCCCGGGACTAGCCCAAGGGTCCCAGTACTTC.

The genes are TRBV27 and TRBJ2-6, with 7 bases matching TRBD2. The germline V gene has CDR1 MNHEY and CDR2 SMNVEV (reference sequence). This CDR3 is built from 16 residues. J lost 1 base, V lost 6 bases, and 6 bases had no gene match. The CDR3 nucleotides read TGTGCCAGCAGCCCCTCGGGGGGATCTGGGGCCAACGTCCTGACTTTC. It yields the protein CASSPSGGSGANVLTF.